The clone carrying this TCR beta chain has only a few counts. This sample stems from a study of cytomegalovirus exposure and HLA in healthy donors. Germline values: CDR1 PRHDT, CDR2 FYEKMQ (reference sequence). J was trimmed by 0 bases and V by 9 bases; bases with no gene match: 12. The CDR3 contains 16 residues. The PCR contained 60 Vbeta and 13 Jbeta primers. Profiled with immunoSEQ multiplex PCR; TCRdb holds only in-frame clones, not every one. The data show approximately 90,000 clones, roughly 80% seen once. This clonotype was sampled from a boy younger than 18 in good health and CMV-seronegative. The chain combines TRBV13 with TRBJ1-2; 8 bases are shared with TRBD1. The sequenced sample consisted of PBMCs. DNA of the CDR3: TGTGCCAGTAACAGCGGGACAGGTCCGGCTAACTATGGCTACACCTTC. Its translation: CASNSGTGPANYGYTF.